Listed below are T cell receptor beta chains from one sample, sequenced in a study of cytomegalovirus exposure and HLA in healthy donors. TCRdb keeps only in-frame clones here, not all; method: immunoSEQ multiplex PCR. The data contain about 120,000 clones, roughly four fifths of them seen just once; the ten biggest clones take up about 2.8%. The material sequenced was PBMCs. The receptors shown here come from a woman between 35 and 50 years old in good health and CMV-seropositive. Each CDR3 is given with its conserved first and last residue. A D gene is named only where the DNA matches it firmly. Rows may omit the clone size; those that give it use once, few, many or a size class.

TRBJ1-1,-,-,TRBV6-5,TGTGCCAGCAGTTTGTCCGTGGGAGGGACTGAAGCTTTCTTT,CASSLSVGGTEAFF
TRBJ1-1,-,-,TRBV19,TGTGCCAGTATGCAGCCGGGAGAACTCGGTGAAGCTTTCTTT,CASMQPGELGEAFF
TRBJ1-1,TRBD1,few,TRBV6-5,TGTGCCAGCAGTTACTCGACAGGGTACACTGAAGCTTTCTTT,CASSYSTGYTEAFF
TRBJ1-5,-,-,TRBV19,TGTGCCAGTAGTATAGATCGGGGTTACAATCAGCCCCAGCATTTT,CASSIDRGYNQPQHF
TRBJ2-5,TRBD2,-,TRBV7-7,TGTGCCAGCAGTAGCGGGGACCAAGAGACCCAGTACTTC,CASSSGDQETQYF
TRBJ1-4,-,-,TRBV5-6,TGTGCCAGCAGCCCCACGGGTCAGGGAATACGGTCTAATGAAAAACTGTTTTTT,CASSPTGQGIRSNEKLFF
TRBJ2-7,-,-,TRBV20-1,TGCAGTTCAACGCGAGGAGACGAGCAGTACTTC,CSSTRGDEQYF
TRBJ1-1,TRBD1,-,TRBV18,TGTGCCAGCTCAAAGGACAGGTGGTGGACTGAAGCTTTCTTT,CASSKDRWWTEAFF
TRBJ2-5,-,-,TRBV5-1,TGCGCCAGCAGCTTGGAGGGTCGGAGGTACCAAGAGACCCAGTACTTC,CASSLEGRRYQETQYF
TRBJ2-1,TRBD2,-,TRBV10-3,TGTGCCATCAGCGCCCGGGAGGGGAGCTCTCATGAGCAGTTCTTC,CAISAREGSSHEQFF
TRBJ1-5,-,-,TRBV4-3,TGCGCCAGCAGCCAATTTTACAGGGCCCATCAGCCCCAGCATTTT,CASSQFYRAHQPQHF